The 10 T cell receptor beta chains below were found in one sample sequenced in a study of shared clonotypes between healthy human individuals. The repertoire was sequenced with immunoSEQ multiplex PCR; TCRdb's copy has only in-frame clones and lacks some. The sample comprises around 2,000,000 clones, roughly 94% of which are singletons, and roughly 0.13% rests with the top ten. Sequencing was carried out using naive CD4+ T cells sorted from blood. Specified subset: CD45RA+ positively selected. The receptors shown here come from a man younger than 35 in good health.

The rearrangement links TRBV7-9 to TRBJ2-5; 9 nucleotides agree with TRBD1. CDR1 and CDR2 from the germline V gene are SEHNR and FQNEAQ (reference sequence). The ends lost 8 bases at V and 4 bases at J; junction bases unmatched: 8. This CDR3 spans 14 amino acids. CDR3 residues: CASGQDRGRETQYF. In nucleotides, the CDR3 is TGTGCCAGCGGGCAAGACAGGGGGAGAGAGACCCAGTACTTC.

As regards this clone: The identical CDR3 is also encoded by other nucleotide sequences in the sample. The chain couples TRBV5-1 to TRBJ1-1, with unresolved D. The germline V gene encodes CDR1 SGHRS and CDR2 YFSETQ. This CDR3 region has 15 residues. Trimming cost V 0 bases and J 0 bases, with 9 bases left between them. The CDR3 reads CASSLVGGLNTEAFF. In nucleotides, the CDR3 is TGCGCCAGCAGCTTGGTGGGCGGCCTGAACACTGAAGCTTTCTTT.

The chain couples TRBV10-1 to TRBJ2-3, with TRBD1 matching over 9 bases. The CDR3 length is 17 residues. CDR1 and CDR2 (germline): WNHNN, SYGVQD (reference sequence). The J segment lost 6 bases and the V segment lost 0 bases, leaving 10 bases of the junction unmatched. The CDR3 DNA sequence: TGCGCCAGCAGTGAGTCAGTCGGGACAGGGAATTTTGATACGCAGTATTTT. Encoded protein: CASSESVGTGNFDTQYF.

V usage is TRBV10-3 and J usage is TRBJ2-3; 10 nucleotides align to TRBD1. The CDR3 runs 15 residues. V lost 4 bases, J lost 3 bases, and 4 bases stayed unmatched. Germline V lookup: CDR1 ENHRY, CDR2 SYGVKD. The CDR3 protein is CAISVGQGRTDTQYF. CDR3 DNA sequence: TGTGCCATCAGTGTGGGACAGGGGAGGACAGATACGCAGTATTTT.

The chain joins TRBV27 to TRBJ1-6; D perhaps matches TRBD1 (6 bases). V lost 4 bases and J lost 5, with 9 bases in between. The germline V gene has CDR1 MNHEY and CDR2 SMNVEV (reference sequence). The CDR3 extends over 14 amino acids. In DNA form, the CDR3 reads TGTGCCAGCAGTTGGACAGAAGATAATTCACCCCTCCACTTT. Translated: CASSWTEDNSPLHF.

This clone is a singleton in its sample. J is TRBJ1-4 and V is TRBV19, with 11 bases aligning to TRBD1. The CDR3 is 17 residues long. Germline assignment: CDR1 LNHDA and CDR2 SQIVND (reference sequence). The V and J ends lost 4 bases and 2 bases, in that order; junction bases with no gene match: 6. The chain's CDR3 is CASSTGQGASTNEKLFF. DNA of the CDR3: TGTGCCAGTAGTACCGGACAGGGGGCGTCGACTAATGAAAAACTGTTTTTT.

This rearrangement joins TRBV11-3 to TRBJ2-3; possibly TRBD1 or TRBD2 for D (6 bases each). Germline CDR1 and CDR2: SGHNT and YENEEA. Trimming stripped 2 bases from V and 3 bases from J, with 15 bases between. The CDR3 spans 16 residues. The CDR3 sequence is CASSLSLGGLTDTQYF. The CDR3, as DNA: TGTGCCAGCAGCTTAAGTTTGGGGGGCTTAACAGATACGCAGTATTTT.

The genes are TRBV7-4 and TRBJ2-7, with 7 bases lining up with TRBD2. This CDR3 has 18 amino acids. Germline V lookup: CDR1 SGHVT, CDR2 SQSDAQ. The J segment lost 2 bases and the V segment lost 4 bases, leaving 17 bases of the junction unmatched. The CDR3 reads CASSSPQPPSGDTYEQYF. In nucleotides, the CDR3 is TGTGCCAGCAGCTCCCCCCAACCACCGAGCGGGGATACCTACGAGCAGTACTTC.

This chain joins TRBV4-3 and TRBJ2-1; TRBD2 matches 11 bases. The CDR3 loop spans 14 amino acids. The V and J ends lost 6 bases and 7 bases, in that order; junction bases with no gene match: 5. CDR1 is LGHNA and CDR2 is YSLEER in the germline V gene. CDR3 bases: TGCGCCAGCAGTAGCGGGAGGGCCTGGAATGAGCAGTTCTTC. This translates into CASSSGRAWNEQFF.

The J gene is TRBJ2-3, the V gene TRBV5-1, with 10 bases identical to TRBD1. The junction had 10 bases not matched to a gene; V was cut back by 4 bases and J by 2 bases. Germline CDR1 and CDR2: SGHRS and YFSETQ. This CDR3 is 17 amino acids long. In DNA form, the CDR3 reads TGCGCCAGCAGCCCCCCGGACAGGGGGATCTCCACAGATACGCAGTATTTT. It specifies CASSPPDRGISTDTQYF.